Below are 10 T cell receptor beta chains sequenced from a single sample in a study of shared clonotypes between healthy human individuals. Measured with immunoSEQ multiplex PCR; TCRdb has only the in-frame clones, and not every one. The sample has approximately 700,000 clones, roughly 72% seen once; the top ten hold around 2%. Specimen: memory CD4+ T cells sorted from blood. Described subset: CD45RA-negative fraction. The receptors shown here come from a woman aged 25-40 years in good health.

V and J are TRBV19 and TRBJ1-2, with 9 positions matching TRBD1. J gave up 8 bases and V 3 bases, and 10 bases lay outside the gene matches. CDR1 LNHDA and CDR2 SQIVND come from the germline V gene (reference sequence). The CDR3 runs 15 residues. The CDR3 reads CASSMNPGQGIGYTF. CDR3 bases: TGTGCCAGTAGTATGAACCCGGGACAGGGCATCGGCTACACCTTC.

The gene calls are TRBV7-2 and TRBJ2-7; 7 bases line up with TRBD2. The V gene end was trimmed by 3 bases and the J gene end by 3 bases; junction bases not matched to a gene: 8. The germline gives CDR1 SGHTA, CDR2 FQGNSA. The CDR3 length is 15 residues. The CDR3 loop reads CASSFGGDRSYEQYF. CDR3 sequence (DNA): TGTGCCAGCAGCTTTGGGGGGGACCGGAGCTACGAGCAGTACTTC. Together with reference TRBV7-2 and TRBJ2-7, the CDR3 gives the full variable domain: GAGVSQSPSNKVTEKGKDVELRCDPISGHTALYWYRQSLGQGLEFLIYFQGNSAPDKSGLPSDRFSAERTGGSVSTLTIQRTQQEDSAVYLCASSFGGDRSYEQYFGPGTRLTVT.

Only one count was recorded for this clone. The V call is TRBV4-1, the J call TRBJ1-3; D is unresolved. Germline V gives CDR1 MGHRA, CDR2 YSYEKL. The CDR3 runs to 18 residues. The V end lost 1 base, the J end lost 0 bases, and 16 bases lay between the germline ends. The CDR3 DNA follows: TGCGCCAGCAGCCAAGTGGTGAAGGGAACCTTCTCTGGAAACACCATATATTTT. Amino acids: CASSQVVKGTFSGNTIYF.

The CDR3 reads CASSLVENNQPQHF. The CDR3 DNA reads as TGTGCCAGCAGCTTAGTGGAGAACAATCAGCCCCAGCATTTT. The chain is built from TRBV7-8 and TRBJ1-5; D is unclear. Germline V gives CDR1 SGHVS, CDR2 FQNEAQ. Deletions cut 1 base from V and 3 bases from J, with 7 bases between. This CDR3 contains 14 residues.

The V gene is TRBV11-2, the J gene TRBJ1-2; TRBD1 agrees at 9 bases. The CDR3 is 12 amino acids. Germline V gene sequence: CDR1 SGHAT, CDR2 FQNNGV. The ends lost 6 bases at V and 8 bases at J; junction bases unmatched: 4. The chain's CDR3 is CASRGQGRGYTF. Here the CDR3 DNA reads TGTGCCAGCAGGGGACAGGGCAGGGGCTACACCTTC.

This clone has more than one count but fewer than ten. This chain uses TRBV5-1 with TRBJ2-5; 7 bases map to TRBD2. CDR3 size: 14 residues. With 3 bases clipped from V and 1 base from J, the junction kept 3 bases outside the gene matches. Germline V gene data show CDR1 as SGHRS and CDR2 as YFSETQ. Here the CDR3 DNA reads TGCGCCAGCAGCTGGAGCGGGACCCAAGAGACCCAGTACTTC. Residues: CASSWSGTQETQYF.

The gene calls are TRBV19 and TRBJ1-5; TRBD1 is a possible D gene (5 bases). V was shortened by 3 bases and J by 0 bases, with 9 bases between the two germline ends. The CDR3 totals 15 residues. CDR1 is LNHDA and CDR2 is SQIVND in the germline V gene (reference sequence). The DNA of the CDR3 is TGTGCCAGTAGTATGGCAGGGTATAGCAATCAGCCCCAGCATTTT. Translation gives CASSMAGYSNQPQHF. Combining the CDR3 with reference TRBV19 and TRBJ1-5 gives the whole variable domain DGGITQSPKYLFRKEGQNVTLSCEQNLNHDAMYWYRQDPGQGLRLIYYSQIVNDFQKGDIAEGYSVSREKKESFPLTVTSAQKNPTAFYLCASSMAGYSNQPQHFGDGTRLSIL.

The chain has TRBV5-1 and TRBJ1-1; TRBD1 agrees at 7 bases. The germline V gene encodes CDR1 SGHRS and CDR2 YFSETQ. J was trimmed by 6 bases and V by 5 bases; bases with no gene match: 10. The CDR3 is 14 amino acids. The CDR3, as DNA: TGCGCCAGCAGTCCAGACAGGGTGGCCGCTGAAGCTTTCTTT. This codes for CASSPDRVAAEAFF.

The CDR3 DNA reads TGTGCCACCAGCAGAGATAGGGTAGAGAACACTGAAGCTTTCTTT. It yields the protein CATSRDRVENTEAFF. This sequence joins TRBV15 and TRBJ1-1; D is ambiguous. CDR1 is LNHNV, CDR2 YYDKDF, per germline (reference sequence). This CDR3 region has 15 residues. V lost 0 bases to trimming and J lost 1 base, with 9 bases between them.

This sequence joins TRBV19 and TRBJ2-3; D is undetermined. V lost 5 bases and J lost 4, with 16 bases in between. Germline assignment: CDR1 LNHDA and CDR2 SQIVND (reference sequence). This CDR3 contains 15 residues. CDR3 amino acids: CASSPSAVRPDTQYF. The CDR3 bases are TGTGCCAGTAGTCCCAGTGCGGTACGGCCAGATACGCAGTATTTT.